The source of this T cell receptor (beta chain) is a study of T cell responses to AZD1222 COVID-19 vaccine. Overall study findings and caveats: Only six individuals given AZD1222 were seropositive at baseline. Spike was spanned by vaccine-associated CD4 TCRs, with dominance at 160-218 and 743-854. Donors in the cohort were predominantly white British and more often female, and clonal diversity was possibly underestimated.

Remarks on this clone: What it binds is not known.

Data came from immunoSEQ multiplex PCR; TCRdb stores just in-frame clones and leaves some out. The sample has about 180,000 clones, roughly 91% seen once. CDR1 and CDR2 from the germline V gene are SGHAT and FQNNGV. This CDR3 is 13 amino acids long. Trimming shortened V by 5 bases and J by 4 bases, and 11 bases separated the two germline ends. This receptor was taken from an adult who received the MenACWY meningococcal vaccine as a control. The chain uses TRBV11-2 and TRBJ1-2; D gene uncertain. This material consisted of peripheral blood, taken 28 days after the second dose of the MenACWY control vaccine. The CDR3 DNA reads TGTGCCAGCAGCCCCCGAAGGGTCTATGGCTACACCTTC. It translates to CASSPRRVYGYTF.